This TCR beta chain was identified in a study of OX40 agonist ivuxolimab in advanced cancers. About the study: Treatment of patients was with ivuxolimab, an agonistic anti-OX40 (CD134) antibody. Whole-study findings and limits: Both CD4+ and CD8+ T cell populations in blood had undergone clonal expansion by week 6 at 0.1 to 3.0 mg/kg.

In the case of this clone: No antigen is known for it.

Autoimmune disease history or systemic immunosuppression led to patient exclusion. Assay: immunoSEQ multiplex PCR; the TCRdb copy retains only in-frame clones and omits some. The table lists about 81,000 clones, roughly 91% of them singletons, with more than 13% in the top ten. This sequence was found in an adult with an advanced solid tumor such as melanoma, head and neck, liver or kidney cancer. Material: CD4+ or CD8+ T cells sorted from blood, obtained in a trial of the OX40 agonist ivuxolimab.

In DNA form, the CDR3 reads TGTGCCAGCAGTTGGGGCGGCTCGAGCGGTAATGAGCAGTTCTTC. Translating gives CASSWGGSSGNEQFF. The chain employs TRBV6-5 and TRBJ2-1; D might be TRBD1 or TRBD2, each matching 5 bases. Germline V lookup: CDR1 MNHEY, CDR2 SVGAGI. With 4 bases removed from V and 7 bases from J, the gap between germline ends came to 17 bases. There are 15 residues in the CDR3.